These 27 T cell receptor beta chains were all obtained from the same sample, sequenced in a study of cytomegalovirus exposure and HLA in healthy donors (dated by TCRdb to 2016 to 2017). Library method: the immunoSEQ multiplex PCR assay. For the multiplex PCR, a mixture combining 60 forward primers for TCR Vbeta segments and 13 reverse primers for TCR Jbeta segments was used. Sourced from immuneACCESS, this table was stored by TCRdb with only in-frame sequences that have V and J called. A share of the clones is absent; for the studies checked, an unresolved V gene accounts for under half, and the remainder has no known explanation. The sample table contains about 86,000 clones; only one count was recorded for almost 80% of them. Of the sample, about 6.1% falls within the top ten clones. The sample consisted of PBMCs. These receptors all come from a female donor in good health and CMV-seronegative.

The V gene is TRBV18, the J gene TRBJ1-6; D perhaps matches TRBD1 (6 bases). The CDR3 is 14 amino acids. The ends were cut back, 3 bases at V and 7 bases at J, with 10 bases in the middle. The germline V gene encodes CDR1 KGHSH and CDR2 LQKENI. CDR3 sequence: CASSPGTKNSPLHF. The DNA for the CDR3 is TGTGCCAGCTCACCCGGGACAAAAAATTCACCCCTCCACTTT.

The chain has TRBV7-8 and TRBJ1-5; the D gene is possibly TRBD1 (6 bases). CDR3 size: 15 residues. The germline gives CDR1 SGHVS, CDR2 FQNEAQ. V was cut by 4 bases and J by 4 bases, with 14 bases left in between. The CDR3 protein is CASSYGAGTNQPQHF. The CDR3 coding sequence is TGTGCCAGCAGCTATGGGGCAGGGACAAATCAGCCCCAGCATTTT.

J is TRBJ2-2 and V is TRBV11-3, with no clear D. This CDR3 contains 15 residues. Deletions cut 3 bases from V and 1 base from J, with 9 bases between. The germline V gene encodes CDR1 SGHNT and CDR2 YENEEA. DNA of the CDR3: TGTGCCAGCAGCTTGATTCAGCGGAACACCGGGGAGCTGTTTTTT. Its protein is CASSLIQRNTGELFF.

The chain uses TRBV4-2 and TRBJ2-6; D possibly corresponds to TRBD2 (7 bases). With 4 bases removed from V and 2 bases from J, the gap between germline ends came to 12 bases. The germline CDR1 and CDR2 sequences are LGHNA and YNFKEQ. CDR3 length: 16 residues. The CDR3 protein is CASSPQGGAGANVLTF. CDR3 sequence (DNA): TGTGCCAGCAGCCCACAGGGAGGGGCTGGGGCCAACGTCCTGACTTTC.

The gene calls are TRBV13 and TRBJ1-2; D is perhaps TRBD1 (5 bases). V dropped 3 bases and J dropped 2 bases, with 10 bases sitting between them. CDR3 length: 14 amino acids. Germline V gene data show CDR1 as PRHDT and CDR2 as FYEKMQ (reference sequence). The CDR3 sequence: CASSLGAGNYGYTF. The CDR3 region has the DNA TGTGCCAGCAGCTTGGGTGCAGGGAACTATGGCTACACCTTC.

The V and J genes are TRBV27 and TRBJ2-3, with D perhaps matching TRBD1 (6 bases). The V gene's germline CDR1 is MNHEY and CDR2 SMNVEV (reference sequence). V shed 0 bases and J shed 0 bases, with 10 bases lying between them. The CDR3 contains 16 residues. The CDR3 spells CASSLSQGPSTDTQYF. In DNA form, the CDR3 reads TGTGCCAGCAGTTTATCACAGGGACCAAGCACAGATACGCAGTATTTT.

The chain joins TRBV28 to TRBJ2-7; weak D call: TRBD2 (6 bases). Germline V lookup: CDR1 MDHEN, CDR2 SYDVKM. V was cut by 8 bases and J by 0 bases, with 14 bases left in between. The CDR3 spans 14 residues. The CDR3 DNA reads as TGTGCCAGCTCAAGGGGAGGAGGCTCCTACGAGCAGTACTTC. Protein product: CASSRGGGSYEQYF.

The rearrangement links TRBV19 to TRBJ2-3, with a weak D call TRBD1 (5 bases). The CDR3 is made up of 17 amino acids. V gave up 3 bases and J gave up 2 bases, with 18 bases separating them. Germline values: CDR1 LNHDA, CDR2 SQIVND (reference sequence). CDR3 amino acids: CASSMVVGQDTTDTQYF. The CDR3 region has the DNA TGTGCCAGTAGTATGGTTGTGGGGCAGGATACCACAGATACGCAGTATTTT. The variable domain in full, with the rest retrieved from reference TRBV19 and TRBJ2-3, is DGGITQSPKYLFRKEGQNVTLSCEQNLNHDAMYWYRQDPGQGLRLIYYSQIVNDFQKGDIAEGYSVSREKKESFPLTVTSAQKNPTAFYLCASSMVVGQDTTDTQYFGPGTRLTVL.

The chain carries TRBV6-5 and TRBJ1-2; D is perhaps TRBD1 (6 bases). The CDR3 loop spans 14 amino acids. With 7 bases removed from V and 2 bases from J, the gap between germline ends came to 14 bases. Germline-derived CDR1 and CDR2 are MNHEY and SVGAGI. Written as DNA, the CDR3 is TGTGCCAGCACTATCGCACAGGGAAACTATGGCTACACCTTC. This sequence encodes CASTIAQGNYGYTF.

This clone was observed a single time. The rearrangement links TRBV27 to TRBJ2-1, with D uncertain. The V gene lost 6 bases and the J gene lost 4 bases, with 4 bases spanning the gap. Per the germline V gene, CDR1 is MNHEY and CDR2 is SMNVEV (reference sequence). The CDR3 loop spans 11 amino acids. CDR3 loop: CASSGYNEQFF. In nucleotides, the CDR3 is TGTGCCAGCAGCGGTTACAATGAGCAGTTCTTC.

This clone is a singleton in its sample. This chain joins TRBV27 and TRBJ2-2, with 11 bases lining up with TRBD2. The CDR3 runs to 16 residues. V was clipped by 7 bases and J by 6 bases; unmatched bases: 10. In germline, CDR1 is MNHEY, CDR2 SMNVEV (reference sequence). The CDR3 loop reads CASNLIAGGPAGELFF. CDR3 nucleotide sequence: TGTGCCAGCAACCTGATAGCGGGAGGGCCGGCCGGGGAGCTGTTTTTT.

V and J are TRBV13 and TRBJ2-1, with 7 positions matching TRBD2. In germline, CDR1 is PRHDT, CDR2 FYEKMQ (reference sequence). The CDR3 runs 14 residues. V shed 1 base, J shed 9 bases, and the junction held 6 bases outside the gene matches. The DNA for the CDR3 is TGTGCCAGCAGCTTAGATTCGGGGGGTGCTGAGCAGTTCTTC. It translates to CASSLDSGGAEQFF.

J is TRBJ1-1 and V is TRBV28; no reliable D call. V shed 7 bases and J shed 5 bases, with 8 bases lying between them. CDR3 size: 11 residues. CDR1 and CDR2 (germline): MDHEN, SYDVKM. The CDR3 bases are TGTGCCAGCAATCATCGGACTGAAGCTTTCTTT. As protein: CASNHRTEAFF.

The chain combines TRBV6-5 with TRBJ2-7; TRBD2 matches at 9 bases. V gave up 0 bases and J gave up 0 bases; unmatched junction bases: 3. The CDR3 is 16 residues long. Germline assignment: CDR1 MNHEY and CDR2 SVGAGI. Here the CDR3 reads CASSYSKRGASYEQYF. The CDR3 coding sequence is TGTGCCAGCAGTTACTCGAAGCGGGGGGCCTCCTACGAGCAGTACTTC.

This chain links TRBV7-9 with TRBJ2-2, with 8 bases aligning to TRBD1. Per germline, CDR1 SEHNR and CDR2 FQNEAQ (reference sequence). J lost 1 base, V lost 3 bases, and 7 bases had no gene match. The CDR3 has 17 residues. The CDR3 DNA reads as TGTGCCAGCAGCTTGTTCTTCGGGACAGGGAACACCGGGGAGCTGTTTTTT. This codes for CASSLFFGTGNTGELFF. The whole variable domain, filled in from reference TRBV7-9 and TRBJ2-2, reads DTGVSQNPRHKITKRGQNVTFRCDPISEHNRLYWYRQTLGQGPEFLTYFQNEAQLEKSRLLSDRFSAERPKGSFSTLEIQRTEQGDSAMYLCASSLFFGTGNTGELFFGEGSRLTVL.

The V and J genes are TRBV16 and TRBJ2-2, with 8 bases lining up with TRBD1. Germline values: CDR1 KGHSY, CDR2 FQNENV. The CDR3 extends over 18 amino acids. V lost 0 bases to trimming and J lost 2 bases; unmatched junction nucleotides: 8. CDR3 bases: TGTGCCAGCAGCCAATCTGGACAGGGTGTCATCAACACCGGGGAGCTGTTTTTT. The encoded protein is CASSQSGQGVINTGELFF.

The chain combines TRBV18 with TRBJ1-5; tentatively, D is TRBD1 (6 bases). Between the trimmed V and J ends, which lost 4 bases and 7 bases, there was a span of 11 bases. Germline V gene sequence: CDR1 KGHSH, CDR2 LQKENI. CDR3 length: 13 residues. The CDR3 protein is CASSQETGQPQHF. In nucleotides, the CDR3 is TGTGCCAGCTCACAAGAGACAGGCCAGCCCCAGCATTTT.

The genes are TRBV2 and TRBJ2-1; 9 bases agree with TRBD1. The CDR3 totals 15 residues. J gave up 3 bases and V 5 bases, and 5 bases lay outside the gene matches. Germline V lookup: CDR1 SNHLY, CDR2 FYNNEI. CDR3 sequence (DNA): TGTGCCAGCAGTCCCGGGACAGGGAGCTACAATGAGCAGTTCTTC. Residues: CASSPGTGSYNEQFF.

The V and J genes are TRBV7-4 and TRBJ2-3; 8 bases map to TRBD2. V lost 0 bases and J lost 6; bases outside the gene matches: 14. In germline, CDR1 is SGHVT, CDR2 SQSDAQ. This CDR3 has 18 amino acids. CDR3 sequence reads: CASSLARTSLAQSDTQYF. DNA of the CDR3: TGTGCCAGCAGCTTAGCGAGGACTAGCTTAGCACAGTCGGATACGCAGTATTTT.

The V and J genes are TRBV5-1 and TRBJ2-1, with 8 bases identical to TRBD1. CDR1 is SGHRS and CDR2 is YFSETQ in the germline V gene. J was trimmed by 4 bases and V by 0 bases; bases with no gene match: 3. The CDR3 length is 15 residues. The CDR3 protein is CASSLGTGQYNEQFF. CDR3 bases: TGCGCCAGCAGCTTGGGGACAGGGCAGTACAATGAGCAGTTCTTC.

V and J are TRBV7-9 and TRBJ2-7; D is unclear. V dropped 2 bases and J dropped 2 bases, with 10 bases sitting between them. The length of the CDR3 is 14 residues. Germline CDR1 SEHNR, CDR2 FQNEAQ (reference sequence). The CDR3 reads CASSLLASPYEQYF. CDR3 in DNA: TGTGCCAGCAGCTTATTGGCTTCCCCCTACGAGCAGTACTTC.

V and J are TRBV4-1 and TRBJ2-3; the match to TRBD2 covers 13 bases. Germline loops: CDR1 MGHRA, CDR2 YSYEKL. This CDR3 has 17 residues. V was clipped by 0 bases and J by 4 bases; unmatched bases: 4. CDR3: CASSQEGLAGVADTQYF. The CDR3 DNA is TGCGCCAGCAGCCAAGAAGGACTAGCGGGAGTGGCAGATACGCAGTATTTT.

The gene calls are TRBV28 and TRBJ2-7; a possible D gene is TRBD1 (7 bases). The CDR3 covers 15 residues. CDR1 is MDHEN, CDR2 SYDVKM, per germline. V was trimmed by 4 bases and J by 4 bases, leaving 17 bases between them. This CDR3 reads CASSSSGQGGYEQYF. DNA of the CDR3: TGTGCCAGCAGTTCCTCCGGGCAGGGGGGATACGAGCAGTACTTC.

J is TRBJ1-2 and V is TRBV5-1, with 7 positions matching TRBD1. Germline loops: CDR1 SGHRS, CDR2 YFSETQ. This CDR3 has 16 residues. Trimming removed 0 bases from V and 6 bases from J; junction bases left unmatched: 11. CDR3 loop: CASSLAPTGSEDGYTF. The CDR3 region has the DNA TGCGCCAGCAGCTTGGCGCCGACAGGGTCGGAGGATGGCTACACCTTC.

The chain recombines TRBV6-5 with TRBJ2-7; 9 nucleotides agree with TRBD1. Germline CDR1 MNHEY, CDR2 SVGAGI. Trimming took 4 bases from V and 5 from J; bases not matched to a gene: 6. The CDR3 totals 14 residues. The CDR3 loop reads CASSSRTGAHEQYF. The CDR3 DNA follows: TGTGCCAGCAGTTCCAGGACAGGGGCCCACGAGCAGTACTTC.

The chain carries TRBV27 and TRBJ2-7; 13 bases fit TRBD2. CDR3 size: 15 residues. The V and J ends lost 5 bases and 3 bases, in that order; junction bases with no gene match: 4. The germline V gene has CDR1 MNHEY and CDR2 SMNVEV (reference sequence). The CDR3 is CASSMGTSGIYEQYF. CDR3 DNA: TGTGCCAGCAGTATGGGGACTAGCGGGATCTACGAGCAGTACTTC.

The V call is TRBV15, the J call TRBJ2-2, with D uncertain. V lost 0 bases and J lost 1, with 6 bases in between. The CDR3 is 15 residues long. The V gene's germline CDR1 is LNHNV and CDR2 YYDKDF (reference sequence). The CDR3 loop reads CATSRDRGNTGELFF. The CDR3 coding sequence is TGTGCCACCAGCAGAGATCGAGGGAACACCGGGGAGCTGTTTTTT.